Listed here is a single T cell receptor beta chain. Its antigen is undetermined. The data stem from a study of cytomegalovirus exposure and HLA in healthy donors. Overall study findings and caveats: Relative to equally common others, HLA-associated TCR beta chains showed greater clonal expansion in a later analysis. Researchers reported that a few CMV-associated chains were confirmed in vitro as CMV antigen-specific. A later analysis linked 15,000 to 20,000 TCR beta sequences to HLA alleles at 0.05 false discovery rate. Earlier findings revealed that most TCR beta V segments proved productive either about 90% or about 30% of the time.

It was with 60 Vbeta and 13 Jbeta primers that the PCR ran. The protocol was immunoSEQ multiplex PCR, while the TCRdb copy is restricted to in-frame clones and leaves out a portion. The sample lists about 150,000 clones, around 68% seen once, with 2.1% in the top ten. Germline-derived CDR1 and CDR2 are SNHLY and FYNNEI. The CDR3 contains 14 residues. V shed 4 bases and J shed 1 base, with 8 bases lying between them. The sequence came from a man aged 25 to 40 in good health and CMV-seronegative. Sequencing input: PBMCs. V usage is TRBV2 and J usage is TRBJ1-5; tentatively, D is TRBD1 (6 bases). The CDR3 coding sequence is TGTGCCAGCAGTGTCAGGGGCAGCAATCAGCCCCAGCATTTT. This gives the protein CASSVRGSNQPQHF.